Ten or more counts support the clone carrying this T cell receptor beta chain. Patients were excluded for uncontrolled infection, other autoimmune disease, pregnancy or lactation. This sample was included in a study of T cells in Graves' hyperthyroidism and ophthalmopathy. Template material for amplifying TCR beta CDR3 regions consisted of RNA transcripts. The HTBI primer set drove a first-round RT-PCR of the TCR CDR3. Using its own MiXCR run on the multiplex PCR reads, TCRdb lists one record per CDR3 protein. The sample holds around 290,000 distinct CDR3 sequences; roughly 13% are singletons and the top ten take under 8%. The receptor's source is a woman aged 40 to 49 with Graves' hyperthyroidism. Input material: blood.

Here the CDR3 reads CASSEVGYTDTQYF. The CDR3 DNA reads as TGTGCCAGCAGTGAAGTGGGGTACACAGATACGCAGTATTTT. The chain couples TRBV6-1 to TRBJ2-3; no clear D. V was shortened by 1 base and J by 2 bases, with 7 bases between the two germline ends. Looked up from germline, CDR1 is MNHNS and CDR2 is SASEGT. CDR3 length: 14 residues.